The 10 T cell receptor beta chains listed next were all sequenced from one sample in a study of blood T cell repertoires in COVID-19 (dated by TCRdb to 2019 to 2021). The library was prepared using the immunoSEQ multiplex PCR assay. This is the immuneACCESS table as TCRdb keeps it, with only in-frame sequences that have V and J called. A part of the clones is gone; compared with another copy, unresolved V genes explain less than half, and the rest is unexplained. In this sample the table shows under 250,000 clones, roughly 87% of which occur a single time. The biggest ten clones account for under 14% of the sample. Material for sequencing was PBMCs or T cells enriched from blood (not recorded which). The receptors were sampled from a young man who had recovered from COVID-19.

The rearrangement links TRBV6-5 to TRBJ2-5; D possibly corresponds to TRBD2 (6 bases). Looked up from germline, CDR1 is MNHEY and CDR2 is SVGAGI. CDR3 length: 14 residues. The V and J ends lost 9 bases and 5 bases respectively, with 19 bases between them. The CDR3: CASSRDSHRETQYF. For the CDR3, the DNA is TGTGCCAGTTCTCGGGACTCCCACCGGGAGACCCAGTACTTC.

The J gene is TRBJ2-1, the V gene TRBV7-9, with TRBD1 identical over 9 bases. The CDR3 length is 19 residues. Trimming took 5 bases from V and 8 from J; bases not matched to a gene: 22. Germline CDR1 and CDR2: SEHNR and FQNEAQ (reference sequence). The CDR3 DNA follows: TGTGCCAGCAGCCCCGGGACAGGGCTCTCAGGGTTGGGAAGTTATGAGCAGTTCTTC. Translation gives CASSPGTGLSGLGSYEQFF. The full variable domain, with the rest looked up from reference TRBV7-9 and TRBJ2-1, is DTGVSQNPRHKITKRGQNVTFRCDPISEHNRLYWYRQTLGQGPEFLTYFQNEAQLEKSRLLSDRFSAERPKGSFSTLEIQRTEQGDSAMYLCASSPGTGLSGLGSYEQFFGPGTRLTVL.

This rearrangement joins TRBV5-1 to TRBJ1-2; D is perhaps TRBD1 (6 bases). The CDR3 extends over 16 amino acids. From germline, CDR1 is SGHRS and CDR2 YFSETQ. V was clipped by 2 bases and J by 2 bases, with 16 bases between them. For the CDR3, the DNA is TGCGCCAGCAGCTTTCTACCTCGGACAGCAAACTATGGCTACACCTTC. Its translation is CASSFLPRTANYGYTF.

The CDR3: CASSLFIGGVNPTDTQYF. The CDR3, as DNA: TGTGCCAGCAGCCTTTTTATCGGGGGAGTAAACCCCACAGATACGCAGTATTTT. The V and J genes are TRBV14 and TRBJ2-3, with D tentatively TRBD2 (6 bases). The germline V and J ends were trimmed by 4 bases and 2 bases, with 22 bases remaining between them. Germline CDR1 is SGHDN and CDR2 is FVKESK. CDR3 length: 18 residues.

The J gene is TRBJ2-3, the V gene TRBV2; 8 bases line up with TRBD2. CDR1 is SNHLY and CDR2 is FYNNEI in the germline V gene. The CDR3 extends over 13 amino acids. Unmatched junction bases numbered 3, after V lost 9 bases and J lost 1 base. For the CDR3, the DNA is TGTGCCAGTACTAGCGGTCGCACAGATACGCAGTATTTT. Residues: CASTSGRTDTQYF.

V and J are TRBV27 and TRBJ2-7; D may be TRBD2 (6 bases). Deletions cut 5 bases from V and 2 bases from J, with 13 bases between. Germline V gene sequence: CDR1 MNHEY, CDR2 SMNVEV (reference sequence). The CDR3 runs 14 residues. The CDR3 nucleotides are TGTGCCAGCAGTCCCGCGACTAGTCCCTACGAGCAGTACTTC. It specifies CASSPATSPYEQYF.

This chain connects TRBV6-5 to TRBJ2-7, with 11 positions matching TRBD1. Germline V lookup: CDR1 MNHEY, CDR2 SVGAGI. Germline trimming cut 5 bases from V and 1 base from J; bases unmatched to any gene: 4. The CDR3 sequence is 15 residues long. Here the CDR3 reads CASSRGQGVSYEQYF. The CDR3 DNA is TGTGCCAGCAGTAGGGGACAGGGGGTTTCCTACGAGCAGTACTTC.

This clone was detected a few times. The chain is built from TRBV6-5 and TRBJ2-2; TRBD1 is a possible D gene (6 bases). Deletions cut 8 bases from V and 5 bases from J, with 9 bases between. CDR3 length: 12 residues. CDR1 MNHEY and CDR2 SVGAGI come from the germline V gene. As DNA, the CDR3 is TGTGCCAGCTGGCAGGGGACCGGGGAGCTGTTTTTT. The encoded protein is CASWQGTGELFF.

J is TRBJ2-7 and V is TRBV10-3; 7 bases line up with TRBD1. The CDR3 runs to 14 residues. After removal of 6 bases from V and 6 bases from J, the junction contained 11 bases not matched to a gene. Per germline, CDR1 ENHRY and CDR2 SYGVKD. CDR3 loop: CAISERDRTAEQYF. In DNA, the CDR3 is TGTGCCATCAGCGAAAGGGACAGAACAGCCGAGCAGTACTTC.

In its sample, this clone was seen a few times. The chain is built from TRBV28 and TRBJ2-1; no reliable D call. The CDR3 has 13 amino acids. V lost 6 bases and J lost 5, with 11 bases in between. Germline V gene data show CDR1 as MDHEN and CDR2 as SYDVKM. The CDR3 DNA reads TGTGCCAGCAGGGCCCCTCATGACAATGAGCAGTTCTTC. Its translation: CASRAPHDNEQFF.